The source of this TCR beta chain is a study of OX40 agonist ivuxolimab in advanced cancers. Trimming stripped 3 bases from V and 0 bases from J, with 2 bases between. CDR3 size: 12 residues. Germline V gene lookup returns CDR1 KGHSH and CDR2 LQKENI. Sequenced by immunoSEQ multiplex PCR; TCRdb stores in-frame clones only, minus some. The sample lists roughly 25,000 clones, about 90% occurring once. The rearrangement uses TRBV18 and TRBJ1-1, with D uncertain. The clonotype was recovered from an adult with an advanced solid tumor such as melanoma, head and neck, liver or kidney cancer. The starting material was CD4+ or CD8+ T cells sorted from blood, obtained in a trial of the OX40 agonist ivuxolimab. This CDR3 reads CASSPLNTEAFF. CDR3 coding DNA: TGTGCCAGCTCACCCCTGAACACTGAAGCTTTCTTT. Drawing the rest from reference TRBV18 and TRBJ1-1, the complete variable domain is NAGVMQNPRHLVRRRGQEARLRCSPMKGHSHVYWYRQLPEEGLKFMVYLQKENIIDESGMPKERFSAEFPKEGPSILRIQQVVRGDSAAYFCASSPLNTEAFFGQGTRLTVV.